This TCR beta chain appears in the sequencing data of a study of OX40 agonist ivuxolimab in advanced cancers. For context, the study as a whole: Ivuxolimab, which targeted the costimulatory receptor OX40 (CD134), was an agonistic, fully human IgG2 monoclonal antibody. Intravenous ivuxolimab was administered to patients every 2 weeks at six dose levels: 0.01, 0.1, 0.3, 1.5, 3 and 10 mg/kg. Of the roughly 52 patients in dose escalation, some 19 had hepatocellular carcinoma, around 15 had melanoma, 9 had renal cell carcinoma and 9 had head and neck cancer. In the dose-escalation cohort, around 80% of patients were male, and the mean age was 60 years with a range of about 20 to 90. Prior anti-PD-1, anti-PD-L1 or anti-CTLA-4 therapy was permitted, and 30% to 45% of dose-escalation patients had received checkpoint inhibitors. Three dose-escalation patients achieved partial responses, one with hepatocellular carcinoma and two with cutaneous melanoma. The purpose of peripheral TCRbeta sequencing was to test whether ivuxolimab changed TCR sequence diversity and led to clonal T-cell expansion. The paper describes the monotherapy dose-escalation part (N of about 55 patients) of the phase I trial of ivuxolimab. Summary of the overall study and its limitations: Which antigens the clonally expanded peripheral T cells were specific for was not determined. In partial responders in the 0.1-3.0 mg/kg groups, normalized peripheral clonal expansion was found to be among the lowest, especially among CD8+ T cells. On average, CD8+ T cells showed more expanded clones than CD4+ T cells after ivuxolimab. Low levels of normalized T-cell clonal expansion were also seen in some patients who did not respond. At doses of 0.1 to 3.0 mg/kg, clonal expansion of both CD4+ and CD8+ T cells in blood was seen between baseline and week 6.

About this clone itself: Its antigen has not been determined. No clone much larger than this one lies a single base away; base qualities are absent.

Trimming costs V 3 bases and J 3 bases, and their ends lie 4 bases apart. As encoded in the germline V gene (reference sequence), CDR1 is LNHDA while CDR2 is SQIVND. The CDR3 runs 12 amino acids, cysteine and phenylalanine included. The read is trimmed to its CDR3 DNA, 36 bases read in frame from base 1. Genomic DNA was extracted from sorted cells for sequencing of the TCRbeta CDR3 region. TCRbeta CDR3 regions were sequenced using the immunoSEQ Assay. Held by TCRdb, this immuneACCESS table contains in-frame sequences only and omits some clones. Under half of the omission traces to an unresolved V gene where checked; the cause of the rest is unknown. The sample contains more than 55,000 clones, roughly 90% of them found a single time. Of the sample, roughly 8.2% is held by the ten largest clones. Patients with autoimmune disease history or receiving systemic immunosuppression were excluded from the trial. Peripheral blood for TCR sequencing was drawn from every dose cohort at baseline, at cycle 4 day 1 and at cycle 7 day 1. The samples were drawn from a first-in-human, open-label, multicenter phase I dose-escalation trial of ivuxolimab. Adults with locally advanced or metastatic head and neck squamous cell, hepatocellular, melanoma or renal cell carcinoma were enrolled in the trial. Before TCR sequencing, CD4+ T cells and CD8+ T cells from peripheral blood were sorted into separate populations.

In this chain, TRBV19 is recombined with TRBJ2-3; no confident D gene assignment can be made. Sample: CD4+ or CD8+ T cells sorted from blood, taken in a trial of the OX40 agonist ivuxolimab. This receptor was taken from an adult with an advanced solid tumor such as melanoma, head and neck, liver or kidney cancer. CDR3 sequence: CASSIRTDTQYF. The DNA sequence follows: TGTGCCAGTAGTATTCGGACAGATACGCAGTATTTT.